This record covers a single T cell receptor (beta chain). Its matching antigen is unknown. This record comes from a study of shared clonotypes between healthy human individuals. Study results and limitations: Memory subsets generally showed lower estimated richness than naive subsets.

Some clones are missing from TCRdb's copy, which holds only in-frame ones; the method was immunoSEQ multiplex PCR. The table lists around 2,000,000 clones, about 93% of them singletons. Naive-designated CD8 cells lacked CD45RO, were positively enriched for CCR7, and omitted terminally differentiated effector memory CD45RA+ cells. The source of this sequence is a man aged 18-30 years in good health. Some clones in this sample may be carry-over from other donors' samples. The sample consisted of naive CD8+ T cells from PBMCs.

The CDR3 nucleotides are TGTGCCAGCTCTACCCTCGGCCAGGGATACACAGATACGCAGTATTTT. It codes for CASSTLGQGYTDTQYF. This rearrangement joins TRBV27 to TRBJ2-3; weak D call: TRBD1 (5 bases). V lost 8 bases and J lost 2, with 20 bases in between. The CDR3 loop spans 16 amino acids. CDR1 and CDR2 (germline): MNHEY, SMNVEV (reference sequence).